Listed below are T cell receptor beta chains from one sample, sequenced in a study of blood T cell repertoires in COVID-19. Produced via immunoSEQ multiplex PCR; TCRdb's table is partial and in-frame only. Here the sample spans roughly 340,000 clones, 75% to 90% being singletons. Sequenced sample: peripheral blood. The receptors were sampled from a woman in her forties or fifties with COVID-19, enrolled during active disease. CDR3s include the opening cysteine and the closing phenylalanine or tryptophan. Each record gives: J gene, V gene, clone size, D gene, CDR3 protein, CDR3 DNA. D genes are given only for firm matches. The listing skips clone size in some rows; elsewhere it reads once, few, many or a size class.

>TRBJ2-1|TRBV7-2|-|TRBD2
CASSLKSGLAGVYEQFF
TGTGCCAGCAGCTTAAAGTCCGGACTAGCGGGAGTATATGAGCAGTTCTTC
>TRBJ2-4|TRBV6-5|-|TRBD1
CASSTRTGAKNIQYF
TGTGCCAGCAGTACCAGGACAGGAGCCAAAAACATTCAGTACTTC
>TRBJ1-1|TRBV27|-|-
CASSFRGANTEAFF
TGTGCCAGCAGTTTTAGGGGCGCGAACACTGAAGCTTTCTTT
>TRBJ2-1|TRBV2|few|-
CASSAGWVGEQFF
TGTGCCAGCAGCGCGGGTTGGGTTGGTGAGCAGTTCTTC
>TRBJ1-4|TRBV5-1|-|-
CASSEGRGNEKLFF
TGCGCCAGCAGCGAAGGACGGGGGAATGAAAAACTGTTTTTT
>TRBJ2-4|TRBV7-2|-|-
CASSLYGVKNIQYF
TGTGCCAGCAGCTTATACGGAGTCAAAAACATTCAGTACTTC
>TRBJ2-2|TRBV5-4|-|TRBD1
CASSGSGTGIGELFF
TGTGCCAGCAGCGGCTCCGGGACAGGCATCGGGGAGCTGTTTTTT
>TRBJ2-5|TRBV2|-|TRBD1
CASTKTGVQETQYF
TGTGCCAGCACAAAAACAGGGGTACAAGAGACCCAGTACTTC
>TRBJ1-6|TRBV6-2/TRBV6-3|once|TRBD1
CASSEFRGQRSPLHF
TGTGCCAGCAGTGAGTTCAGGGGGCAGAGATCACCCCTCCACTTT
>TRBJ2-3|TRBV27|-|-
CASRRAGLADTQYF
TGTGCCAGCAGGAGGGCGGGATTGGCAGATACGCAGTATTTT
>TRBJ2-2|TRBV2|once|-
CASSEDGSGELFF
TGTGCCAGCAGTGAAGATGGGAGCGGGGAGCTGTTTTTT
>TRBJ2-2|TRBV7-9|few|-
CASSSRRDASNTGELFF
TGTGCCAGCAGCAGTCGGCGGGACGCCTCGAACACCGGGGAGCTGTTTTTT
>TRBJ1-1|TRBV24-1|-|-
CATSAPVPPSLTGPSDTEAFF
TGTGCCACCAGTGCCCCAGTGCCCCCCTCGCTGACAGGTCCCTCGGACACTGAAGCTTTCTTT
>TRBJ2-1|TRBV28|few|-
CASSLQGEQFF
TGTGCCAGCAGTCTACAGGGTGAGCAGTTCTTC
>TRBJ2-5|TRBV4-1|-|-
CASSPLPGPGVYGETQYF
TGCGCCAGCAGCCCCCTTCCAGGACCAGGGGTATACGGAGAGACCCAGTACTTC
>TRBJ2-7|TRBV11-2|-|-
CASSYPGAYEQYF
TGTGCCAGCAGCTACCCAGGGGCATACGAGCAGTACTTC
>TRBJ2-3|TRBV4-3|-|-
CASSQDIPAGRLDTDTQYF
TGCGCCAGCAGCCAAGATATCCCCGCAGGTCGCCTTGACACAGATACGCAGTATTTT
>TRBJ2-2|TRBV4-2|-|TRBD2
CASSQRTSGTNTGELFF
TGTGCCAGCAGCCAAAGGACTAGCGGAACGAACACCGGGGAGCTGTTTTTT
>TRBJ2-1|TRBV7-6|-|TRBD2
CASRLGTSGIYEQFF
TGTGCCAGCAGGCTCGGGACTAGCGGGATCTATGAGCAGTTCTTC
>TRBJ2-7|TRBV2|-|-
CASRADSYEQYF
TGTGCCAGCAGGGCAGACAGCTACGAGCAGTACTTC
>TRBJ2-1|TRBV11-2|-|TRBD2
CASRAISGRAYNEQFF
TGTGCCAGCAGGGCCATAAGCGGGAGAGCCTACAATGAGCAGTTCTTC
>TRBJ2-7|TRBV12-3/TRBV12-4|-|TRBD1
CASRTGGEQYF
TGTGCCAGCAGGACAGGGGGCGAGCAGTACTTC
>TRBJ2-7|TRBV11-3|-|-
CASSMATSSYEQYF
TGTGCCAGCAGCATGGCAACCAGCTCCTACGAGCAGTACTTC
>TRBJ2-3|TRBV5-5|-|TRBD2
CASSFTGGPDTQYF
TGTGCCAGCAGCTTCACGGGAGGGCCAGATACGCAGTATTTT
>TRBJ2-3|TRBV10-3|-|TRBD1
CAIRGTARDTQYF
TGTGCCATCAGGGGGACAGCTCGGGATACGCAGTATTTT
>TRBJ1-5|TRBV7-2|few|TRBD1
CASSYGPGQGVDQPQHF
TGTGCCAGCAGCTACGGACCCGGGCAGGGGGTCGATCAGCCCCAGCATTTT
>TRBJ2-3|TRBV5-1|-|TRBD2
CASTTSGSESDTQYF
TGCGCCAGTACAACTAGCGGGAGTGAGTCAGATACGCAGTATTTT